This T cell receptor (beta chain) was profiled in a study of cytomegalovirus exposure and HLA in healthy donors. 13 Jbeta primers and 60 Vbeta primers were used for the PCR. The protocol was immunoSEQ multiplex PCR, while the TCRdb copy is restricted to in-frame clones and leaves out a portion. The sample holds about 150,000 clones. Germline loops: CDR1 SGHRS, CDR2 YFSETQ. V shed 4 bases and J 1 base; nucleotides not matched to a gene: 11. The CDR3 covers 19 residues. The gene calls are TRBV5-1 and TRBJ2-1, with 13 positions matching TRBD2. Material for sequencing was PBMCs. The sequence was collected from a man aged 30 to 39 in good health and CMV-seronegative. CDR3 sequence: CASSRTSGRSQTSYNEQFF. CDR3 in DNA: TGCGCCAGCAGCCGGACTAGCGGGAGATCCCAGACTTCCTACAATGAGCAGTTCTTC.